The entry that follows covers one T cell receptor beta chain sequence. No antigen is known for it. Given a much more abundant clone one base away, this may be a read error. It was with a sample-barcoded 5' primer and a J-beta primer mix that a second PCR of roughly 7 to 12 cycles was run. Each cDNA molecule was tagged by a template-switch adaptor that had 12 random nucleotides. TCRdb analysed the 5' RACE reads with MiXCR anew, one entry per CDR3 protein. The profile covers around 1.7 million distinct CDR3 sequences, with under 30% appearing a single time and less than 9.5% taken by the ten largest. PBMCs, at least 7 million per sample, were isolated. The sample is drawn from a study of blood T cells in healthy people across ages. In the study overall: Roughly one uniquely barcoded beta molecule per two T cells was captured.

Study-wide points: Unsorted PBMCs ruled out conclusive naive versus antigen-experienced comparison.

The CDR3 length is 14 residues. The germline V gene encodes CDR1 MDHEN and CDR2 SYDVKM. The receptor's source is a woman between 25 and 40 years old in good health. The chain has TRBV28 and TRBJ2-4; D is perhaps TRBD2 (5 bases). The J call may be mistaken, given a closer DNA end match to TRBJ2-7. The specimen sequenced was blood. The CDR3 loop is CASTSRRGHYEQYF. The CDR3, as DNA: TGTGCCAGTACGTCCCGACGGGGTCACTACGAGCAGTACTTC.